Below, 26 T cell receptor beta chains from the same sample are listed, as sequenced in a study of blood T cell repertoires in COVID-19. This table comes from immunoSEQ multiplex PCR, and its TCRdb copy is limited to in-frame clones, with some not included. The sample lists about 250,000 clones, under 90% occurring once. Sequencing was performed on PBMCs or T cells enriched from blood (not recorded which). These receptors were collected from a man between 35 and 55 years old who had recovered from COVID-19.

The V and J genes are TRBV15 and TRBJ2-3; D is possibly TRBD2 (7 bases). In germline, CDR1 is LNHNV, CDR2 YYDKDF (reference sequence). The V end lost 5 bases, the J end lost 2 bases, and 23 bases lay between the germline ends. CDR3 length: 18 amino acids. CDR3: CATSGGGRASDITDTQYF. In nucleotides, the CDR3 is TGTGCCACCAGCGGAGGGGGGAGGGCCTCGGATATCACAGATACGCAGTATTTT.

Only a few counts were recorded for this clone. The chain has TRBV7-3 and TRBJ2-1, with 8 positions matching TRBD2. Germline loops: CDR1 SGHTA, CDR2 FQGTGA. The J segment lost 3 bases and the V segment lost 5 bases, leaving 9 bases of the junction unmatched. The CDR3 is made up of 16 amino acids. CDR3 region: CASSRGLAGIYNEQFF. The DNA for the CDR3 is TGTGCCAGCAGCCGAGGGCTAGCGGGTATCTACAATGAGCAGTTCTTC.

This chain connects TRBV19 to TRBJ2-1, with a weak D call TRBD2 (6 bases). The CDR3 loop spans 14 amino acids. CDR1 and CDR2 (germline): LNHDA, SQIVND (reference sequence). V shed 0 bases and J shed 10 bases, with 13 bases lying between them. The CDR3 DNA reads TGTGCCAGTAGTATAGATCTCTTGGCGGGGGAGCAGTTCTTC. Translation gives CASSIDLLAGEQFF.

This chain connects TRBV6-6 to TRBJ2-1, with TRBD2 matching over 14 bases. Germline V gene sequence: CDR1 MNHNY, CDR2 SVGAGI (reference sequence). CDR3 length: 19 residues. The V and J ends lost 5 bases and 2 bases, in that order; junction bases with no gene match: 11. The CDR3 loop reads CASSRPGTSGSYTYNEQFF. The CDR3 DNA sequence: TGTGCCAGCAGTCGACCTGGGACTAGCGGGAGTTACACCTACAATGAGCAGTTCTTC.

The DNA of the CDR3 is TGTGCCAGCAGCCCGGGACAGGGGGCGGGACTCTATGGCTACACCTTC. Amino acid sequence: CASSPGQGAGLYGYTF. The chain couples TRBV11-2 to TRBJ1-2; 12 nucleotides line up with TRBD1. Germline assignment: CDR1 SGHAT and CDR2 FQNNGV. The CDR3 is 16 amino acids. Losses at the gene ends were 5 bases for V and 4 bases for J; bases not matched to a gene: 8.

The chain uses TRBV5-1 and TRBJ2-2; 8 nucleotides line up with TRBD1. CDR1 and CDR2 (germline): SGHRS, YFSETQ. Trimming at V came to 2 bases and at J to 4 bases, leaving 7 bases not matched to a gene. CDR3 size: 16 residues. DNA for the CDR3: TGCGCCAGCAGCTTCCTGACAGGGGATGGCACCGGGGAGCTGTTTTTT. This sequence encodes CASSFLTGDGTGELFF.

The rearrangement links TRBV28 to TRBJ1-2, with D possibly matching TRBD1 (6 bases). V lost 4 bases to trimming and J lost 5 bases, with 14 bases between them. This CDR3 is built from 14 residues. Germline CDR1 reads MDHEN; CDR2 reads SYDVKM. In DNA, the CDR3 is TGTGCCAGCAGTTCCACGGGACACCCTTATGGCTACACCTTC. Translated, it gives CASSSTGHPYGYTF.

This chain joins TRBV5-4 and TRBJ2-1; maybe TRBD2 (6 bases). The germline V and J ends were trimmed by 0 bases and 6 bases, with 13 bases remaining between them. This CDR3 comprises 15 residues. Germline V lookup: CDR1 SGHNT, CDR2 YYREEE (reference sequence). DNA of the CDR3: TGTGCCAGCAGCTTGGAGATCCGGGAGATCAATGAGCAGTTCTTC. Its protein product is CASSLEIREINEQFF.

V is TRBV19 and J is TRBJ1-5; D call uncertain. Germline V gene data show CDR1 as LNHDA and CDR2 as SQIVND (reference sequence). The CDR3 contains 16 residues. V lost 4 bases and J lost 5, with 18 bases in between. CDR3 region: CASSTLFDTEHQPQHF. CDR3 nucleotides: TGTGCCAGTAGTACCTTATTCGACACCGAACATCAGCCCCAGCATTTT.

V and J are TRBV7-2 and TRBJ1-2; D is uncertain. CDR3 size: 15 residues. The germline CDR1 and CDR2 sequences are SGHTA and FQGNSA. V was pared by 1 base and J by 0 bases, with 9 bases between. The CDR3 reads CASSLGRPSNYGYTF. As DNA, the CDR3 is TGTGCCAGCAGCTTAGGCAGGCCCTCTAACTATGGCTACACCTTC. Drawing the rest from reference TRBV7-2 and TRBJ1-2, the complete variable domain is GAGVSQSPSNKVTEKGKDVELRCDPISGHTALYWYRQSLGQGLEFLIYFQGNSAPDKSGLPSDRFSAERTGGSVSTLTIQRTQQEDSAVYLCASSLGRPSNYGYTFGSGTRLTVV.

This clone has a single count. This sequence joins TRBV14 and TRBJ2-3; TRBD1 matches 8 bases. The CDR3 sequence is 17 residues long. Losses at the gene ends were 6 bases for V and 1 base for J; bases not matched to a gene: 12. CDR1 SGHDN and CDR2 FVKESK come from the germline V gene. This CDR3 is CASRRNRGANGTDTQYF. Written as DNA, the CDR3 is TGTGCCAGCAGACGAAACAGGGGGGCCAACGGCACAGATACGCAGTATTTT.

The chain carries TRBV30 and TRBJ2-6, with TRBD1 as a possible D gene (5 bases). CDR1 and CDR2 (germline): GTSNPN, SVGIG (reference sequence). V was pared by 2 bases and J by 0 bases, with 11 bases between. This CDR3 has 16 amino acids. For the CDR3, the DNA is TGTGCCTGGAGTCGAGGCAGGGACTCTGGGGCCAACGTCCTGACTTTC. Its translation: CAWSRGRDSGANVLTF.

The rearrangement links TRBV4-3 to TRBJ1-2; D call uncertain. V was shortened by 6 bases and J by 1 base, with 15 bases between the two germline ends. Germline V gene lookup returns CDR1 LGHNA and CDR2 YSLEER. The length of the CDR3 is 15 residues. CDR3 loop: CASSGSRHFNYGYTF. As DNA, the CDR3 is TGCGCCAGCAGTGGCTCCCGACATTTTAACTATGGCTACACCTTC.

The CDR3 is CASSATGSDFSYEQYF. CDR3 DNA sequence: TGTGCCAGCAGCGCCACCGGTAGCGACTTTTCCTACGAGCAGTACTTC. V usage is TRBV5-6 and J usage is TRBJ2-7, with D tentatively TRBD2 (5 bases). V was pared by 4 bases and J by 1 base, with 18 bases between. The CDR3 is 16 amino acids. Germline CDR1 is SGHDT and CDR2 is YYEEEE.

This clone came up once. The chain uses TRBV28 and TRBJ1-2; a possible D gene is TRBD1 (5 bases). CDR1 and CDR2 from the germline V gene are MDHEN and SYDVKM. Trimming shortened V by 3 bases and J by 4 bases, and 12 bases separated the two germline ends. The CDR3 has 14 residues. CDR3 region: CASSLQGAIYGYTF. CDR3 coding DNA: TGTGCCAGCAGTTTGCAAGGGGCGATCTATGGCTACACCTTC.

This CDR3 is CASSEGYNQPQHF. The CDR3 DNA is TGTGCCAGCAGTGAGGGATACAATCAGCCCCAGCATTTT. The J gene is TRBJ1-5, the V gene TRBV28, with D unclear. Trimming stripped 5 bases from V and 3 bases from J, with 8 bases between. The length of the CDR3 is 13 residues. Germline CDR1 MDHEN, CDR2 SYDVKM.

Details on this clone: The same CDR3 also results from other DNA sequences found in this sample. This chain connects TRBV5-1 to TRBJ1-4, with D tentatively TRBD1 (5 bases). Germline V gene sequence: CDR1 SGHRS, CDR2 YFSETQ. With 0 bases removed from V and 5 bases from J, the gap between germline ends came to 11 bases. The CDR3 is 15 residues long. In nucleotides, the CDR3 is TGCGCCAGCAGCTTGGGACAGTCTACCAATGAAAAACTGTTTTTT. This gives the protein CASSLGQSTNEKLFF.

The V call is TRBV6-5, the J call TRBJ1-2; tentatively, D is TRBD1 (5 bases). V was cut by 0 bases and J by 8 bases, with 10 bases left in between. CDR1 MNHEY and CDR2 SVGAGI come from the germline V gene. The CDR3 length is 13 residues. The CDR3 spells CASSYSTASGYTF. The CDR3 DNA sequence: TGTGCCAGCAGTTACTCGACAGCCTCCGGCTACACCTTC.

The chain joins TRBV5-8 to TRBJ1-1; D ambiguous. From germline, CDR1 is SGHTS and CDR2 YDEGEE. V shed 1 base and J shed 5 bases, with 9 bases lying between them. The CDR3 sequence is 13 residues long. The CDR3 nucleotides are TGTGCCAGCAGCTTGTACGGAGAGACTGAAGCTTTCTTT. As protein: CASSLYGETEAFF.

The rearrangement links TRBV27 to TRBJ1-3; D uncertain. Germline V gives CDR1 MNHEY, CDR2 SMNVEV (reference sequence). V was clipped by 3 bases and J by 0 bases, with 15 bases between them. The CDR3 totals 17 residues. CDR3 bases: TGTGCCAGCAGTTTGGGTCAGGTCCCATACTCTGGAAACACCATATATTTT. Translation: CASSLGQVPYSGNTIYF.

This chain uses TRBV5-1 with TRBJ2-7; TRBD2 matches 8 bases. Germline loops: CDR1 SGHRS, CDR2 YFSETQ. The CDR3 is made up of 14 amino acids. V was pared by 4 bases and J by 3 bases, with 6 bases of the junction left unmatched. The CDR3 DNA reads TGCGCCAGCAGCCCGGACGGGACTAGCTACGAGCAGTACTTC. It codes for CASSPDGTSYEQYF.

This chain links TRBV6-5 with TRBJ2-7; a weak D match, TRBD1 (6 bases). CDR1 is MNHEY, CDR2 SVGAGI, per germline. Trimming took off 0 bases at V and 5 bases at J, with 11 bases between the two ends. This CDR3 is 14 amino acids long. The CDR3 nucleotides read TGTGCCAGCAGTTACTCGCACAGGGCTGACGAGCAGTACTTC. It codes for CASSYSHRADEQYF.

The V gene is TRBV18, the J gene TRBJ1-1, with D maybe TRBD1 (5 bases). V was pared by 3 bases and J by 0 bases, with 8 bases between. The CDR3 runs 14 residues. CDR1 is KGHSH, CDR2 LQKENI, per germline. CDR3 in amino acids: CASSPGGLNTEAFF. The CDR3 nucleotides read TGTGCCAGCTCACCGGGGGGACTGAACACTGAAGCTTTCTTT.

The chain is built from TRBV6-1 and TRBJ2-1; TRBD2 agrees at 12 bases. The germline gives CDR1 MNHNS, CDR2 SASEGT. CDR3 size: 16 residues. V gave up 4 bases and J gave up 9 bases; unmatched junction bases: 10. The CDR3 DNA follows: TGTGCCAGCAGTGCCTTAACACTAGCGGGAGGTCTTGAGCAGTTCTTC. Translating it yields CASSALTLAGGLEQFF.

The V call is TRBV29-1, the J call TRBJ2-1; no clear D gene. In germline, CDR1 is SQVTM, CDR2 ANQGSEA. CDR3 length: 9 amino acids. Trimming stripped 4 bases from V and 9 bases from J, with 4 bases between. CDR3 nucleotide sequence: TGCAGCGTTGGTCGTGAGCAGTTCTTC. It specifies CSVGREQFF.

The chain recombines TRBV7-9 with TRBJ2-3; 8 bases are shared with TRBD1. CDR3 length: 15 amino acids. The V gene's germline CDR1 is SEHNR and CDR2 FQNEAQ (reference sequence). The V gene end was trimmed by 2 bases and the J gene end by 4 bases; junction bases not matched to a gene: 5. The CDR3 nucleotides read TGTGCCAGCAGCTTAACGGCAGGGGGCCCAGATACGCAGTATTTT. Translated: CASSLTAGGPDTQYF.